This T cell receptor (beta chain) was captured in a study of T-cell reconstitution after alpha-beta-depleted transplantation in children. TCRbeta library construction was performed incorporating unique molecular identifiers. TCRdb called the PCR reads again in MiXCR, with one record for every CDR3 protein. Of under 50,000 distinct CDR3 sequences listed, roughly 52% are singletons. Germline assignment: CDR1 SGHRS and CDR2 YFSETQ. Trimming took off 9 bases at V and 10 bases at J, with 19 bases between the two ends. The CDR3 length is 13 residues. The sample was peripheral blood, taken before TCRalphabeta/CD19-depleted stem cell transplant. The TCR was taken from a boy younger than two with SCID, due to receive a stem cell transplant. V is TRBV5-1 and J is TRBJ2-2, with D tentatively TRBD2 (6 bases). The CDR3 DNA sequence: TGCGCCACCGGGACTTCCCGAGGGGAGGAGCTGTTTTTT. Translation gives CATGTSRGEELFF.